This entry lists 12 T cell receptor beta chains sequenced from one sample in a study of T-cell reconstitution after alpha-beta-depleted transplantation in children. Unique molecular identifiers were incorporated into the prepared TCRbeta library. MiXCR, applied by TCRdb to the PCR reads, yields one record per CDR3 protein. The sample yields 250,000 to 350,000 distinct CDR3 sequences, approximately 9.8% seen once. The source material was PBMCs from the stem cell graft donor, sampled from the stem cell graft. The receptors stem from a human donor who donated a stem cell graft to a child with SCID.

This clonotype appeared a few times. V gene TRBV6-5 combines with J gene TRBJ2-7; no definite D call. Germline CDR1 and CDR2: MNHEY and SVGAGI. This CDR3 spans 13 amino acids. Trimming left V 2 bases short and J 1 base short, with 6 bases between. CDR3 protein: CASSYQASYEQYF. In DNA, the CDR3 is TGTGCCAGCAGTTACCAGGCTTCCTACGAGCAGTACTTC.

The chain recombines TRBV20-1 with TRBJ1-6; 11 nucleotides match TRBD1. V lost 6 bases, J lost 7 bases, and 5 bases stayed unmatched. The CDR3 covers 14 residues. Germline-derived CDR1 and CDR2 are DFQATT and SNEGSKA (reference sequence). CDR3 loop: CSAIGQGANSPLHF. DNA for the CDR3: TGCAGTGCCATAGGACAGGGGGCAAATTCACCCCTCCACTTT.

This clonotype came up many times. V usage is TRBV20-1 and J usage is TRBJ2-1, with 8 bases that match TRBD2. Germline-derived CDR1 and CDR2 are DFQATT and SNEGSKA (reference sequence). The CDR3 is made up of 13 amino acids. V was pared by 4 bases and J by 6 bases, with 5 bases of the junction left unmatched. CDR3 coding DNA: TGCAGTGCTACGGGGGGGCCAAGCAATGAGCAGTTCTTC. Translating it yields CSATGGPSNEQFF.

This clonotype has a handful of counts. CDR3 sequence: CASSPGYGMKTQYF. As DNA, the CDR3 is TGTGCCAGCTCCCCGGGATATGGAATGAAGACCCAGTACTTC. V usage is TRBV18 and J usage is TRBJ2-5; tentative D call: TRBD2 (5 bases). Germline V gene lookup returns CDR1 KGHSH and CDR2 LQKENI. The length of the CDR3 is 14 residues. Trimming left V 6 bases short and J 6 bases short, with 17 bases between.

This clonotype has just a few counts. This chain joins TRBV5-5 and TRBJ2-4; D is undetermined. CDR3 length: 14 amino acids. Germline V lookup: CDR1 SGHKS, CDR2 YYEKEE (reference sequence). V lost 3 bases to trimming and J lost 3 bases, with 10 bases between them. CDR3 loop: CASSSEWGKNIQYF. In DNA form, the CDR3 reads TGTGCCAGCAGCTCTGAATGGGGCAAAAACATTCAGTACTTC.

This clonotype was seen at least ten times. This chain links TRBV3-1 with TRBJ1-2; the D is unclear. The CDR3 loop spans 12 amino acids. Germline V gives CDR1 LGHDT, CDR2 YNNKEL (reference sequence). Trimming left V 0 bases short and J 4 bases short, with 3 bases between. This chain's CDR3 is CASSQEAYGYTF. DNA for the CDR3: TGTGCCAGCAGCCAAGAGGCCTATGGCTACACCTTC.

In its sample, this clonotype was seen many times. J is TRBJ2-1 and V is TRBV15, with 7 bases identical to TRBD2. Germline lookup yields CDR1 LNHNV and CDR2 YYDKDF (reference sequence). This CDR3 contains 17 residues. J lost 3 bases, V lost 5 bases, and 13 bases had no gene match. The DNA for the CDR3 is TGTGCCACCAGCTCTGTCCCGCGGGGGACGCTCTACAATGAGCAGTTCTTC. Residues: CATSSVPRGTLYNEQFF. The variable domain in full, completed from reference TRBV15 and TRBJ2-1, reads DAMVIQNPRYQVTQFGKPVTLSCSQTLNHNVMYWYQQKSSQAPKLLFHYYDKDFNNEADTPDNFQSRRPNTSFCFLDIRSPGLGDTAMYLCATSSVPRGTLYNEQFFGPGTRLTVL.

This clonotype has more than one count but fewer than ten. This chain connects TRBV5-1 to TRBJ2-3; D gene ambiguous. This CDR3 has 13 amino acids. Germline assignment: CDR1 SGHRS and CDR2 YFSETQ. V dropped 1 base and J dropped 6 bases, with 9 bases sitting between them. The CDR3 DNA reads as TGCGCCAGCAGCTTGCGTGCCGCGGATACGCAGTATTTT. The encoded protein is CASSLRAADTQYF.

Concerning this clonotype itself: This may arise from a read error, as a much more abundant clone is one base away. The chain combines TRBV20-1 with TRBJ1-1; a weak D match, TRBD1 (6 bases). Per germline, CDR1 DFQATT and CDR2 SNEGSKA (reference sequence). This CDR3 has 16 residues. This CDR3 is CSDRTLGRGAIAEAFF. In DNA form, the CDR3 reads TGCAGTGATAGAACCCTCGGTAGGGGGGCGATCGCTGAAGCTTTCTTT.

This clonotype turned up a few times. The CDR3 region is CASSPGAGDHYEQYF. The CDR3 nucleotides are TGTGCCAGCTCACCCGGGGCAGGGGACCACTACGAGCAGTACTTC. This rearrangement joins TRBV18 to TRBJ2-7; D might be TRBD1 (6 bases). This CDR3 has 15 residues. Trimming pared 3 bases from V and 3 bases from J, leaving 15 bases between. Per germline, CDR1 KGHSH and CDR2 LQKENI.

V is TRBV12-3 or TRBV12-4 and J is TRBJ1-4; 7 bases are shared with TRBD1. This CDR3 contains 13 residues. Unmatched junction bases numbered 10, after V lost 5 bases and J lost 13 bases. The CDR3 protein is CASSRNYRGLLFF. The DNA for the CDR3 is TGTGCCAGCAGTCGAAACTACAGGGGTTTACTGTTTTTT.

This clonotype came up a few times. The CDR3 region has the DNA TGTGCCAGCAGCGTAGCGGTGGGGGGGAAAGAGACCCAGTACTTC. This gives the protein CASSVAVGGKETQYF. The genes are TRBV9 and TRBJ2-5, with 7 bases aligning to TRBD2. V was clipped by 0 bases and J by 3 bases; unmatched bases: 5. There are 15 residues in the CDR3. Germline V lookup: CDR1 SGDLS, CDR2 YYNGEE.